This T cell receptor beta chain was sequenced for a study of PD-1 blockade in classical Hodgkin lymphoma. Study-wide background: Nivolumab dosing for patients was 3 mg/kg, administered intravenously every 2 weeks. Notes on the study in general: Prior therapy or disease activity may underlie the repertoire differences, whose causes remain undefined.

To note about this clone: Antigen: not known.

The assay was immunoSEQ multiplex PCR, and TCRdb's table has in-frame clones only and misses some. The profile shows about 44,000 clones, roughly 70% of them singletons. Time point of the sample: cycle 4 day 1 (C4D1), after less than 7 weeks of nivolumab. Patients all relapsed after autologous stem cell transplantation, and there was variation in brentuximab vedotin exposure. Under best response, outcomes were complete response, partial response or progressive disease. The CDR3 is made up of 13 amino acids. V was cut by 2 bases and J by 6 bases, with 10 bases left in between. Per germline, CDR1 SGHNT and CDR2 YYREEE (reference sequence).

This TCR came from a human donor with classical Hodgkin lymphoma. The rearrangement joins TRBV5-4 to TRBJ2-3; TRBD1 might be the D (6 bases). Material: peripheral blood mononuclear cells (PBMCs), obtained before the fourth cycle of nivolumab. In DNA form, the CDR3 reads TGTGCCAGCAGCTTACAGGGTTCGGATACGCAGTATTTT. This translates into CASSLQGSDTQYF.